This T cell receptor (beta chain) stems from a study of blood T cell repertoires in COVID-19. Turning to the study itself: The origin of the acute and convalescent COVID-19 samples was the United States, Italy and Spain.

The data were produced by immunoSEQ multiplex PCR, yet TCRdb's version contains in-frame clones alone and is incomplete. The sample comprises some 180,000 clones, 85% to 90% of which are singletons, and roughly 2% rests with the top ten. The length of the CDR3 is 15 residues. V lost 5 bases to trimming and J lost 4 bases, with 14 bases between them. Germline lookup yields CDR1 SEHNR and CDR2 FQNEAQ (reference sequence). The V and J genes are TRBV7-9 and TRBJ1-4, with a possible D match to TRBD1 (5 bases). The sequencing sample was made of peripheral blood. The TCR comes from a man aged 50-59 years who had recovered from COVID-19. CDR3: CASSLDSRDNEKLFF. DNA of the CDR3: TGTGCCAGCAGCCTCGACAGCCGAGATAATGAAAAACTGTTTTTT.